These 10 T cell receptor beta chains came from one sample sequenced in a study of cytomegalovirus exposure and HLA in healthy donors. Researchers ran the PCR with 60 Vbeta and 13 Jbeta primers. Here immunoSEQ multiplex PCR was the method, and the copy in TCRdb shows in-frame clones only, minus some. The data show 150,000 to 200,000 clones, around 68% seen once. Material: PBMCs. The origin of the receptors is a girl under 18 in good health and CMV-seronegative.

This chain joins TRBV29-1 and TRBJ1-2; D possibly corresponds to TRBD1 (5 bases). The CDR3 runs 14 residues. Trimming left V 6 bases short and J 0 bases short, with 14 bases between. Per germline, CDR1 SQVTM and CDR2 ANQGSEA. DNA of the CDR3: TGCAGCGTGGAACATGCGACAGCTAACTATGGCTACACCTTC. Amino acids: CSVEHATANYGYTF.

This clone was observed a handful of times. The gene calls are TRBV19 and TRBJ2-7; TRBD1 matches at 7 bases. This CDR3 region has 15 residues. The germline V gene encodes CDR1 LNHDA and CDR2 SQIVND (reference sequence). The V gene end was trimmed by 5 bases and the J gene end by 2 bases; junction bases not matched to a gene: 9. CDR3 nucleotide sequence: TGTGCCAGTAGTCTCAAGCCGGGACAGACCTACGAGCAGTACTTC. It yields the protein CASSLKPGQTYEQYF.

This clone was seen a handful of times. V usage is TRBV2 and J usage is TRBJ1-5, with D tentatively TRBD1 (5 bases). CDR1 SNHLY and CDR2 FYNNEI come from the germline V gene. CDR3 length: 11 amino acids. V lost 6 bases to trimming and J lost 5 bases, with 5 bases between them. The CDR3 sequence: CASSRDQPQHF. The DNA of the CDR3 is TGTGCCAGCAGCAGGGATCAGCCCCAGCATTTT.

This chain joins TRBV6-1 and TRBJ1-1; TRBD1 matches 7 bases. V dropped 6 bases and J dropped 6; count of bases not matched to a gene: 4. The germline V gene has CDR1 MNHNS and CDR2 SASEGT. This CDR3 has 12 residues. CDR3 nucleotides: TGTGCCAGCAGACAGGGGAGCCCTGAAGCTTTCTTT. Its translation is CASRQGSPEAFF.

This chain connects TRBV25-1 to TRBJ1-1, with D possibly TRBD1 on 6 matching bases. CDR3 length: 15 residues. V was trimmed by 4 bases and J by 0 bases, leaving 12 bases between them. Germline CDR1 is MGHDK and CDR2 is SYGVNS. DNA of the CDR3: TGTGCCAGCAGTGCCAACAGGGTGATGAACACTGAAGCTTTCTTT. Translated: CASSANRVMNTEAFF.

The chain joins TRBV28 to TRBJ1-4, with 7 bases lining up with TRBD1. The germline V gene encodes CDR1 MDHEN and CDR2 SYDVKM. The CDR3 loop spans 13 amino acids. The V gene end was trimmed by 7 bases and the J gene end by 8 bases; junction bases not matched to a gene: 7. Written as DNA, the CDR3 is TGTGCCAGCATCACGACAGGGAGAGAAAAACTGTTTTTT. Translated, it gives CASITTGREKLFF.

The chain employs TRBV5-6 and TRBJ1-2; TRBD1 aligns across 11 bases. This CDR3 has 15 amino acids. CDR1 SGHDT and CDR2 YYEEEE come from the germline V gene. Unmatched junction bases numbered 9, after V lost 3 bases and J lost 8 bases. In nucleotides, the CDR3 is TGTGCCAGCAGCTCGCTAGTGGACAGGGGGCACGGCTACACCTTC. This translates into CASSSLVDRGHGYTF.

As to this clone: Mismatch with germline at one junction end may stem from a read error. The genes are TRBV7-7 and TRBJ2-2, with D possibly being TRBD1 (5 bases). CDR1 is SSHAT and CDR2 is FNYEAQ in the germline V gene (reference sequence). This CDR3 spans 14 amino acids. This CDR3 reads CASSPRPGQGELFF. The CDR3 DNA is TGTGCTAGCAGCCCCCGGCCAGGGCAGGGGGAGCTGTTTTTT.

The chain recombines TRBV5-1 with TRBJ2-5; 15 nucleotides align to TRBD2. V shed 4 bases and J 2 bases; nucleotides not matched to a gene: 12. Germline CDR1 is SGHRS and CDR2 is YFSETQ. The CDR3 is 19 amino acids. The chain's CDR3 is CASSSGTSGGFWGQETQYF. DNA of the CDR3: TGCGCCAGCAGCAGTGGGACTAGCGGGGGGTTCTGGGGACAAGAGACCCAGTACTTC. The whole variable domain, remainder taken from reference TRBV5-1 and TRBJ2-5, is KAGVTQTPRYLIKTRGQQVTLSCSPISGHRSVSWYQQTPGQGLQFLFEYFSETQRNKGNFPGRFSGRQFSNSRSEMNVSTLELGDSALYLCASSSGTSGGFWGQETQYFGPGTRLLVL.

This chain uses TRBV7-8 with TRBJ2-1; possibly TRBD2 for D (6 bases). The V gene's germline CDR1 is SGHVS and CDR2 FQNEAQ. CDR3 size: 16 residues. Trimming cost V 5 bases and J 0 bases, with 14 bases left between them. Here the CDR3 reads CASSSTLGGSYNEQFF. CDR3 bases: TGTGCCAGCAGCAGCACCCTCGGGGGCTCCTACAATGAGCAGTTCTTC.